Listed here are 15 T cell receptor beta chains from one sample, sequenced in a study of blood T cell repertoires in COVID-19. TCRdb keeps only in-frame clones here, not all; method: immunoSEQ multiplex PCR. The table records about 400,000 clones, more than 80% of them present only once. What was sequenced was peripheral blood. The origin of the receptors is a man in his forties with acute or convalescent COVID-19.

The V call is TRBV2, the J call TRBJ1-6; 7 bases are a match to TRBD1. The CDR3 sequence is 15 residues long. CDR1 is SNHLY, CDR2 FYNNEI, per germline. V shed 5 bases and J 5 bases; nucleotides not matched to a gene: 6. The CDR3 protein is CASSRSGQNNSPLHF. The CDR3 DNA is TGTGCCAGCAGTCGGTCGGGACAGAATAATTCACCCCTCCACTTT.

The V and J genes are TRBV7-6 and TRBJ2-5; no clear D. V lost 2 bases and J 5 bases, leaving 21 bases between the germline ends. This CDR3 comprises 17 residues. Germline V gene lookup returns CDR1 SGHVS and CDR2 FNYEAQ. CDR3 sequence: CASSLRRTPPSWETQYF. The DNA of the CDR3 is TGTGCCAGCAGCTTACGCCGAACACCTCCCTCTTGGGAGACCCAGTACTTC.

V usage is TRBV24-1 and J usage is TRBJ1-5; TRBD1 aligns across 10 bases. Looked up from germline, CDR1 is KGHDR and CDR2 is SFDVKD. The CDR3 has 16 amino acids. V was pared by 6 bases and J by 3 bases, with 7 bases of the junction left unmatched. CDR3 coding DNA: TGTGCCACCAGTCATGGGACAGGGGCCATCAATCAGCCCCAGCATTTT. It is translated as CATSHGTGAINQPQHF.

The chain has TRBV12-1 and TRBJ2-7; the table's D call TRBD1 went unverified against the DNA. TRBV12-1 is annotated as a pseudogene. CDR3 length: 15 residues. The CDR3: CASSHFDRGTYEQYF. CDR3 nucleotides: TGTGCCAGCAGTCACTTCGACAGGGGAACGTACGAGCAGTACTTC.

The chain links TRBV6-2 or TRBV6-3 to TRBJ1-4; TRBD1 matches at 7 bases. The CDR3 totals 15 residues. Trimming cost V 5 bases and J 5 bases; bases outside gene matches: 8. Germline V CDR1 and CDR2: MNHEY, SVGEGT. The CDR3 sequence is CASSNAGTANEKLFF. CDR3 nucleotide sequence: TGTGCCAGCAGTAATGCCGGGACAGCGAATGAAAAACTGTTTTTT.

This clone was picked up one time. The same CDR3 is also encoded by other DNA sequences in this sample. This sequence joins TRBV28 and TRBJ2-7; 9 bases agree with TRBD1. This CDR3 contains 13 residues. With V trimmed by 3 bases and J by 4 bases, 1 base remained unmatched. Germline V CDR1 and CDR2: MDHEN, SYDVKM. Written as DNA, the CDR3 is TGTGCCAGCAGTTTGGGGACAGGGTACGAGCAGTACTTC. Protein: CASSLGTGYEQYF.

The chain has TRBV5-1 and TRBJ2-1; no reliable D call. V lost 4 bases and J 0 bases, leaving 11 bases between the germline ends. The CDR3 loop spans 15 amino acids. The V gene's germline CDR1 is SGHRS and CDR2 YFSETQ. The CDR3 sequence is CASSVGSSSYNEQFF. The CDR3 DNA is TGCGCCAGCAGCGTGGGATCGAGCTCCTACAATGAGCAGTTCTTC.

V and J are TRBV7-6 and TRBJ1-4; D remains unclear. Germline V gene lookup returns CDR1 SGHVS and CDR2 FNYEAQ. The CDR3 is made up of 15 amino acids. Deletions cut 1 base from V and 4 bases from J, with 10 bases between. The CDR3 DNA reads TGTGCCAGCAGCTTAGACGGGAATTATAATGAAAAACTGTTTTTT. It is translated as CASSLDGNYNEKLFF.

The chain combines TRBV5-4 with TRBJ2-1; 12 bases fit TRBD2. With V trimmed by 3 bases and J by 6 bases, 7 bases remained unmatched. The germline V gene has CDR1 SGHNT and CDR2 YYREEE (reference sequence). The CDR3 consists of 16 residues. The CDR3 is CASSWKLAGGFNEQFF. CDR3 bases: TGTGCCAGCAGCTGGAAACTAGCGGGGGGATTCAATGAGCAGTTCTTC.

The V call is TRBV5-4, the J call TRBJ2-7; weak D call: TRBD1 (6 bases). Trimming took 4 bases from V and 3 from J, leaving 17 bases between them. Germline values: CDR1 SGHNT, CDR2 YYREEE (reference sequence). The CDR3 has 15 amino acids. CDR3 sequence reads: CASSPTWGPGYEQYF. CDR3 sequence (DNA): TGTGCCAGCAGCCCAACGTGGGGGCCAGGCTACGAGCAGTACTTC.

The chain carries TRBV5-1 and TRBJ1-4; D is perhaps TRBD1 (6 bases). Germline CDR1 SGHRS, CDR2 YFSETQ. The CDR3 totals 14 residues. V was trimmed by 4 bases and J by 6 bases, leaving 13 bases between them. CDR3 in amino acids: CASSPTYRDEKLFF. The CDR3 DNA reads TGCGCCAGCAGCCCGACCTACAGGGATGAAAAACTGTTTTTT.

This rearrangement joins TRBV20-1 to TRBJ1-2; maybe TRBD1 (5 bases). The CDR3 consists of 14 residues. Deletions cut 3 bases from V and 3 bases from J, with 14 bases between. CDR1 and CDR2 (germline): DFQATT, SNEGSKA (reference sequence). CDR3 bases: TGCAGTGCTAGTGGGACTAATATTTACTATGGCTACACCTTC. Translated, it gives CSASGTNIYYGYTF.

The chain couples TRBV28 to TRBJ2-3, with D maybe TRBD1 (6 bases). CDR3 size: 15 residues. V was cut by 3 bases and J by 1 base, with 11 bases left in between. Per germline, CDR1 MDHEN and CDR2 SYDVKM. The CDR3 is CASSFQAGGTDTQYF. As DNA, the CDR3 is TGTGCCAGCAGTTTCCAGGCAGGGGGCACAGATACGCAGTATTTT. The full variable domain, rest sourced from reference TRBV28 and TRBJ2-3, is DVKVTQSSRYLVKRTGEKVFLECVQDMDHENMFWYRQDPGLGLRLIYFSYDVKMKEKGDIPEGYSVSREKKERFSLILESASTNQTSMYLCASSFQAGGTDTQYFGPGTRLTVL.

The CDR3 DNA follows: TGTGCCAGCAGCTTGGGTAGCGGGGGATACAATGAGCAGTTCTTC. Amino acid sequence: CASSLGSGGYNEQFF. The V and J genes are TRBV5-4 and TRBJ2-1; TRBD2 aligns across 9 bases. This CDR3 has 15 amino acids. The V gene's germline CDR1 is SGHNT and CDR2 YYREEE (reference sequence). V lost 0 bases to trimming and J lost 4 bases; unmatched junction nucleotides: 2.

This clone was seen more than once but under ten times. The DNA for the CDR3 is TGTGCCAGCAGCCGGGCGCGCTCCTACGAGCAGTACTTC. It specifies CASSRARSYEQYF. The rearrangement joins TRBV3-1 (or the pseudogene TRBV3-2) to TRBJ2-7; D gene ambiguous. The length of the CDR3 is 13 residues. V gave up 4 bases and J gave up 0 bases, with 7 bases separating them. Germline CDR1 reads LGHDT; CDR2 reads YNNKEL (reference sequence).